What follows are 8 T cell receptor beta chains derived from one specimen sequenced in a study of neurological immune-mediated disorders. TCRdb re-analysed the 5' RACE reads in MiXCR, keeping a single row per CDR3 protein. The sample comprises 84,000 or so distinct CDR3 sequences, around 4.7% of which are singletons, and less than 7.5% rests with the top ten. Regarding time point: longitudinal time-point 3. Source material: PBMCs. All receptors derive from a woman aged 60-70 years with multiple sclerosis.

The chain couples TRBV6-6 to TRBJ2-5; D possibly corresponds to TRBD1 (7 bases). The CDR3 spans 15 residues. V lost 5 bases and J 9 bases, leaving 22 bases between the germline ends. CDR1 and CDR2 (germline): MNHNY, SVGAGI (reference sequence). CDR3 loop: CASSMPGQSRRAQYF. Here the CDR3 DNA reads TGTGCCAGCAGTATGCCGGGACAGTCTAGGAGGGCCCAGTACTTC.

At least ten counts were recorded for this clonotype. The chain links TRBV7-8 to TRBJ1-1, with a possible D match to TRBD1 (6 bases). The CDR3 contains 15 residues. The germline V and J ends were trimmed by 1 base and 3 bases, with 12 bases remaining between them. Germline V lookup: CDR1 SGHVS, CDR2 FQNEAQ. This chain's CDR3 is CASSLGPGVYTEAFF. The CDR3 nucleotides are TGTGCCAGCAGCTTAGGACCAGGGGTATACACTGAAGCTTTCTTT.

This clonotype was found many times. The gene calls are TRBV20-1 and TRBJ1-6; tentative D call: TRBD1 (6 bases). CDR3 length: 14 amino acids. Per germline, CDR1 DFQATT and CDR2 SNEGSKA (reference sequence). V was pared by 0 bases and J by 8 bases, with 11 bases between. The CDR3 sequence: CSAREGRGDSPLHF. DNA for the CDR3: TGCAGTGCTAGAGAGGGCAGGGGAGATTCACCCCTCCACTTT.

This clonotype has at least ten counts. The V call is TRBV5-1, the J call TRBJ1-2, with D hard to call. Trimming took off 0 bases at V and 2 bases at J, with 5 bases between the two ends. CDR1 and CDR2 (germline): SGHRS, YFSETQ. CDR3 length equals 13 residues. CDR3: CASSLEANYGYTF. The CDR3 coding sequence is TGCGCCAGCAGCTTGGAGGCCAACTATGGCTACACCTTC.

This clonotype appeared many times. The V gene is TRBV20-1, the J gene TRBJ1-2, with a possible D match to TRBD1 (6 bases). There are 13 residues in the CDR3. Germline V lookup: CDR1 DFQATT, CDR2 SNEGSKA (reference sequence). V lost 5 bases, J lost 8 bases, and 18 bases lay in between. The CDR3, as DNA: TGCAGTGCTTTGACCGGGACTAGGGGGGGCTACACCTTC. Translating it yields CSALTGTRGGYTF.

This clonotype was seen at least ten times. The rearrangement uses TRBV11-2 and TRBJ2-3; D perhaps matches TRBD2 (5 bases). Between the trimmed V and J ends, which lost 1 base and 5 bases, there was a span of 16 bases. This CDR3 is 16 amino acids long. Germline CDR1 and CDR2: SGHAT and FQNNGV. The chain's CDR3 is CASSLVPPSFQDTQYF. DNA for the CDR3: TGTGCCAGCAGCTTAGTTCCGCCTAGCTTCCAAGATACGCAGTATTTT.

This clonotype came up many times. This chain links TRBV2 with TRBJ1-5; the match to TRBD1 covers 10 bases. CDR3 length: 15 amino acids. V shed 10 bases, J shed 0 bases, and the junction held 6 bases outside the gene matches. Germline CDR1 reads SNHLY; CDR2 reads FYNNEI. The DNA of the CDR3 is TGTGCCACTACAAGACAGGGGGCTAGCAATCAGCCCCAGCATTTT. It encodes CATTRQGASNQPQHF.

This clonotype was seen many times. CDR3 sequence (DNA): TGCGCCAGCAGCGCCATGGGACTAGCGGGGGGTCGAGGGGAGACCCAGTACTTC. Amino acid sequence: CASSAMGLAGGRGETQYF. This chain connects TRBV4-1 to TRBJ2-5; 15 bases align to TRBD2. Germline assignment: CDR1 MGHRA and CDR2 YSYEKL. This CDR3 has 18 amino acids. With V trimmed by 5 bases and J by 5 bases, 12 bases remained unmatched.